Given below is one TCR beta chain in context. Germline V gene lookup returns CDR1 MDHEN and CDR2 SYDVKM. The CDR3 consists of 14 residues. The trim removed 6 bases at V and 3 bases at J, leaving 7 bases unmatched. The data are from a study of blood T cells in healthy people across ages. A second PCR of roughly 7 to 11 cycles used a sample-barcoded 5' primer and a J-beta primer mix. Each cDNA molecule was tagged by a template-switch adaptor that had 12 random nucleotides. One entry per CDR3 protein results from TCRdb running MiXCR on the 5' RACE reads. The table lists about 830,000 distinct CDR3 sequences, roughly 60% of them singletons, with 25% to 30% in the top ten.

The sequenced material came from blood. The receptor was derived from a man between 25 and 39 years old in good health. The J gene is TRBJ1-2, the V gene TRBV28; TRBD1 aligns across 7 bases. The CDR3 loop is CASRQQGRDYGYTF. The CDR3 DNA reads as TGTGCCAGCAGGCAACAGGGGAGAGACTATGGCTACACCTTC.